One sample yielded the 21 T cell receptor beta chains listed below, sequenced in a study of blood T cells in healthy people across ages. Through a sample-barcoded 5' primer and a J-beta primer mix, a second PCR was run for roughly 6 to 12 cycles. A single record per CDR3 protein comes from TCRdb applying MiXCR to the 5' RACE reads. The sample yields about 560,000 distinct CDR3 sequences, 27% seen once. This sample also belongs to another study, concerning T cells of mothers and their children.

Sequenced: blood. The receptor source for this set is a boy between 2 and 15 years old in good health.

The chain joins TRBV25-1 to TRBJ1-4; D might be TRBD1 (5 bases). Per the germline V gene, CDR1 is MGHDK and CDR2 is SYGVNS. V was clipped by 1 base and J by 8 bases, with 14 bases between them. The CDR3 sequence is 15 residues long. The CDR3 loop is CASSEFDQEGEKLFF. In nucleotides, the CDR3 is TGTGCCAGCAGTGAATTTGATCAGGAGGGGGAAAAACTGTTTTTT.

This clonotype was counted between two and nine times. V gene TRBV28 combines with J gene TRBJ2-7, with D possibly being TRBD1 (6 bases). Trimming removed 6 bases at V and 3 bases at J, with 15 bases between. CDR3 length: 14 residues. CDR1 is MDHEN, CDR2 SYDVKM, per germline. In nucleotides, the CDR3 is TGTGCCAGCAGCACAACAGGGTCAATCTACGAGCAGTACTTC. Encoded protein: CASSTTGSIYEQYF. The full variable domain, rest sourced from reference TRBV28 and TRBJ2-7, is DVKVTQSSRYLVKRTGEKVFLECVQDMDHENMFWYRQDPGLGLRLIYFSYDVKMKEKGDIPEGYSVSREKKERFSLILESASTNQTSMYLCASSTTGSIYEQYFGPGTRLTVT.

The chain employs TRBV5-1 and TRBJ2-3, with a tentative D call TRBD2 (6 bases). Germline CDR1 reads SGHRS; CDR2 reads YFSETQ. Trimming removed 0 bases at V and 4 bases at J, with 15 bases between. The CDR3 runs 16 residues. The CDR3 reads CASSLAGPGESDTQYF. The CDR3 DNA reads TGCGCCAGCAGCTTGGCGGGGCCGGGGGAGTCAGATACGCAGTATTTT.

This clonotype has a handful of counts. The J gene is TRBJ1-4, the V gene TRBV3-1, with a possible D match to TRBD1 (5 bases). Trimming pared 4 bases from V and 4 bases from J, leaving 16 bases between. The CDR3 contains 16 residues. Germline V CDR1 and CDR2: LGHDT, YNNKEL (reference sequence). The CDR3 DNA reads TGTGCCAGCAGCCCCAGCCGCGTGGGACTTAATGAAAAACTGTTTTTT. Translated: CASSPSRVGLNEKLFF. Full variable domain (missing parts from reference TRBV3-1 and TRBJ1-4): DTAVSQTPKYLVTQMGNDKSIKCEQNLGHDTMYWYKQDSKKFLKIMFSYNNKELIINETVPNRFSPKSPDKAHLNLHINSLELGDSAVYFCASSPSRVGLNEKLFFGSGTQLSVL.

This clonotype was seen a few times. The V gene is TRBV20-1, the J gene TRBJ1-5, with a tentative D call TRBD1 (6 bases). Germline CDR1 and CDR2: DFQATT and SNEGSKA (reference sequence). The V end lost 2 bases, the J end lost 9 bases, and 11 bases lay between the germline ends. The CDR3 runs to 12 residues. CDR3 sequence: CSARSRGRPQHF. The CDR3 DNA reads TGCAGTGCTAGATCGCGGGGGCGGCCCCAGCATTTT.

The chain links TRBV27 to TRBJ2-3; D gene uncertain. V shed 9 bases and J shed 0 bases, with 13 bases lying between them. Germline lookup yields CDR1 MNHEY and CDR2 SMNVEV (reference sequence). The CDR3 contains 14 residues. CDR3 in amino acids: CASKVESSTDTQYF. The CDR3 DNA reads TGTGCCAGTAAGGTGGAGTCTAGCACAGATACGCAGTATTTT.

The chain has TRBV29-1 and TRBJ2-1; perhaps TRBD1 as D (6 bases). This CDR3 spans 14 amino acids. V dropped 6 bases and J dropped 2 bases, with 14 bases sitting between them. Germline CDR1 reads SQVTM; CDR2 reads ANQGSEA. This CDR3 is CSVVSGEPYNEQFF. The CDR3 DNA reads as TGCAGCGTGGTGTCAGGGGAGCCCTACAATGAGCAGTTCTTC.

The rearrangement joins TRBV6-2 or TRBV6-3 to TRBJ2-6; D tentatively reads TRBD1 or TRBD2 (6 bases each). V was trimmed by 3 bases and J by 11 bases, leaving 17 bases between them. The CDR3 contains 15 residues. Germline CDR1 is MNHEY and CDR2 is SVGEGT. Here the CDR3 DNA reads TGTGCCAGCAGTTATACCTCCCCAAGGGGGGACGTCCTGACTTTC. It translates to CASSYTSPRGDVLTF.

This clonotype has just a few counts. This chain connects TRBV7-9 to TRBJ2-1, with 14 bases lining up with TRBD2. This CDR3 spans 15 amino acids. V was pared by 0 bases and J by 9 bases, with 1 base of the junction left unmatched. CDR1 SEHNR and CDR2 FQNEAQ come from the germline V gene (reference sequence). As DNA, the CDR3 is TGTGCCAGCAGCTTAGCCGGACTAGCGGGGGGTGAGCAGTTCTTC. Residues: CASSLAGLAGGEQFF.

The CDR3 nucleotides are TGCAGTGCTACTAGCGGGGGGGCTGGGGTTGAGCAGTTCTTC. Encoded protein: CSATSGGAGVEQFF. The chain links TRBV20-1 to TRBJ2-1, with TRBD2 matching 12 bases. Germline V gene lookup returns CDR1 DFQATT and CDR2 SNEGSKA (reference sequence). This CDR3 has 14 residues. V shed 4 bases, J shed 9 bases, and the junction held 7 bases outside the gene matches.

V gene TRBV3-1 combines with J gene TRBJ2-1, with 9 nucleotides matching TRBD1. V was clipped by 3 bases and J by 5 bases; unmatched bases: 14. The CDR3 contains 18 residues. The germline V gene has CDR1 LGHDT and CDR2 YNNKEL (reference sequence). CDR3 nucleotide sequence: TGTGCCAGCAGCCAGTATTTATCCCCGGGACAGGGAGACAATGAGCAGTTCTTC. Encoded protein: CASSQYLSPGQGDNEQFF.

The CDR3 reads CASSPPGWRESDEQFF. CDR3 sequence (DNA): TGTGCCAGCTCACCACCAGGGTGGCGGGAGAGCGATGAGCAGTTCTTC. The chain has TRBV18 and TRBJ2-1; 7 bases are a match to TRBD2. V lost 0 bases, J lost 8 bases, and 10 bases stayed unmatched. CDR3 length equals 16 residues. Germline CDR1 is KGHSH and CDR2 is LQKENI.

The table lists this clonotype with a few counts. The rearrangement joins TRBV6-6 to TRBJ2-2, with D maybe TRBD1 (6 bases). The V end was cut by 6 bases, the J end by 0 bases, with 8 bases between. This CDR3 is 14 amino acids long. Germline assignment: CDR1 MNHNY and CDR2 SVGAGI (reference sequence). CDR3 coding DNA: TGTGCCAGCAGACAGGGCCCGAACACCGGGGAGCTGTTTTTT. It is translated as CASRQGPNTGELFF.

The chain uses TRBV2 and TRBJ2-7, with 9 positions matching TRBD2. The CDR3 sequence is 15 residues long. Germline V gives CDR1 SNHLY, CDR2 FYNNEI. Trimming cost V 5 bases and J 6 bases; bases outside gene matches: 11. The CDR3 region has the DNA TGTGCCAGCAGTCCCCTCCCGAGCGGGGGGCGCGAGCAGTACTTC. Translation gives CASSPLPSGGREQYF.

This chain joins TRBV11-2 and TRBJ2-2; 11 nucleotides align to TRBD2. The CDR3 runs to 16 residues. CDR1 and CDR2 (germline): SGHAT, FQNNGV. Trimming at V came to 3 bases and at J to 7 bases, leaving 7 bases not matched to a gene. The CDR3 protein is CASSFIAGGPGGELFF. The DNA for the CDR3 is TGTGCCAGCAGCTTCATAGCGGGGGGGCCTGGCGGGGAGCTGTTTTTT. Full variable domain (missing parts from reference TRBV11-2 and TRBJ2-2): EAGVAQSPRYKIIEKRQSVAFWCNPISGHATLYWYQQILGQGPKLLIQFQNNGVVDDSQLPKDRFSAERLKGVDSTLKIQPAKLEDSAVYLCASSFIAGGPGGELFFGEGSRLTVL.

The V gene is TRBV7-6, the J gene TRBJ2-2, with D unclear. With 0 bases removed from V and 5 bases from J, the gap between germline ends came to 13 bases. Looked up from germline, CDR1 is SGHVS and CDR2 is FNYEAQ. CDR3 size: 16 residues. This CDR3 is CASSLATPSRTGELFF. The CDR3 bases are TGTGCCAGCAGCTTAGCTACCCCCTCGAGGACCGGGGAGCTGTTTTTT.

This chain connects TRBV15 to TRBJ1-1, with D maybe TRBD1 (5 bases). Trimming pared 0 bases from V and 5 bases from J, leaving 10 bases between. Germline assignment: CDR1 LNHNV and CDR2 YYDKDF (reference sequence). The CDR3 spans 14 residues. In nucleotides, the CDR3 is TGTGCCACCAGCAGAGAACGCTCAGGGACTGAAGCTTTCTTT. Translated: CATSRERSGTEAFF.

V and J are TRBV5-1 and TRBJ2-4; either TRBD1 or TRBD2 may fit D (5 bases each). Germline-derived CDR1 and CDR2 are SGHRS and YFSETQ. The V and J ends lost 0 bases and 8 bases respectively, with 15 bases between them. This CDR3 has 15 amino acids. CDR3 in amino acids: CASSLAIGVGDIQYF. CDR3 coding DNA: TGCGCCAGCAGCTTGGCCATTGGGGTGGGGGACATTCAGTACTTC.

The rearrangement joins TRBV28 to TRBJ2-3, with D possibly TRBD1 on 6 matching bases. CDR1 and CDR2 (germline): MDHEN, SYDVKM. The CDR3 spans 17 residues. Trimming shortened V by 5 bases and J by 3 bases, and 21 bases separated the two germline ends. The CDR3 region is CASSLPPTGRGTDTQYF. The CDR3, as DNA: TGTGCCAGCAGTCTACCCCCAACAGGGCGTGGGACAGATACGCAGTATTTT. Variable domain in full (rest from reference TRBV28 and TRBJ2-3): DVKVTQSSRYLVKRTGEKVFLECVQDMDHENMFWYRQDPGLGLRLIYFSYDVKMKEKGDIPEGYSVSREKKERFSLILESASTNQTSMYLCASSLPPTGRGTDTQYFGPGTRLTVL.

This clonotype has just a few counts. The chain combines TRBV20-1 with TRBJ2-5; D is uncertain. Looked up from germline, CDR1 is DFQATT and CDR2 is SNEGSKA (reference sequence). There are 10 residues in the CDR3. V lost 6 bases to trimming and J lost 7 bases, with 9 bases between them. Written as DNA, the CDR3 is TGCAGTGCAAGCACGGGGACCCAGTACTTC. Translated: CSASTGTQYF.

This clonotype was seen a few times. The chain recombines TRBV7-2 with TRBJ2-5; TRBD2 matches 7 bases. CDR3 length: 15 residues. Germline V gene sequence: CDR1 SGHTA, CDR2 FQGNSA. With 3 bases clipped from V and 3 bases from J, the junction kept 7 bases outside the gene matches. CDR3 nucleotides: TGTGCCAGCAGCTTGGGCGGGGGTACTGAAGAGACCCAGTACTTC. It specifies CASSLGGGTEETQYF.